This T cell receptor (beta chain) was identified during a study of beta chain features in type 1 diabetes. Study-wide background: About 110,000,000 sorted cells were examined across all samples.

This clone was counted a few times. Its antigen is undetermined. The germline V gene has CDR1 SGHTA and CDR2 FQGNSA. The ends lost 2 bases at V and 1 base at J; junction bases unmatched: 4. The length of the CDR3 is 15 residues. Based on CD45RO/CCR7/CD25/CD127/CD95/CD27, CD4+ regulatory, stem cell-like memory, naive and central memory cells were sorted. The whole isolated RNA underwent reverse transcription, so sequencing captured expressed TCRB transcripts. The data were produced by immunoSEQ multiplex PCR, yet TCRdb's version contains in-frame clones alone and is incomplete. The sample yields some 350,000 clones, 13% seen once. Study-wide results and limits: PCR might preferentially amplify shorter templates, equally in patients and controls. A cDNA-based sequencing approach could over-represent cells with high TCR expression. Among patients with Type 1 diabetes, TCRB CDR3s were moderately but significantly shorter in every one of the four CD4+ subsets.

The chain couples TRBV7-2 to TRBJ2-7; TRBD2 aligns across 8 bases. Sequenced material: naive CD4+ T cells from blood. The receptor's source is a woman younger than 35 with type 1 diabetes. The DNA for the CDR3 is TGTGCCAGCAGCTTAAGAGCGGGAGCGTCCTACGAGCAGTACGTC. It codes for CASSLRAGASYEQYV.